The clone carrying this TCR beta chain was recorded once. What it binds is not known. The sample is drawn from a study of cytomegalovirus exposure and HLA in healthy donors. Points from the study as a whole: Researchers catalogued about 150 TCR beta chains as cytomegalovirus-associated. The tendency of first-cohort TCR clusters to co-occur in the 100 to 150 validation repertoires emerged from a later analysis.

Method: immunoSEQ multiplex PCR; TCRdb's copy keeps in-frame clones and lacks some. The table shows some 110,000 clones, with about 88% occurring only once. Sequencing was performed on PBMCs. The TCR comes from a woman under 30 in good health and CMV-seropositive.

The CDR3 nucleotides read TGTGCCATCACCTCGCGGGGGGAAGGGAACTATGGCTACACCTTC. Amino acid sequence: CAITSRGEGNYGYTF. The chain couples TRBV10-3 to TRBJ1-2, with D possibly matching TRBD1 (5 bases). CDR3 length: 15 amino acids. Germline V gene lookup returns CDR1 ENHRY and CDR2 SYGVKD. Trimming cost V 7 bases and J 2 bases, with 17 bases left between them.